The clone carrying this TCR beta chain was detected many times. No antigen is known for it. TCRdb processed the RT-PCR reads anew with MiXCR; each CDR3 protein has one entry. The data show 540,000 or so distinct CDR3 sequences, with roughly 13% seen just once and around 13% held by the top ten. The source of the sample is a study of response to subunit inactivated influenza vaccine. Whole-study results and caveats: Authors proposed each seasonal influenza vaccination draws in few new T cells.

The source of this sequence is a man aged 45-60 years who received an inactivated influenza vaccine. Here the sequenced sample was PBMCs from blood, taken roughly 45 days after vaccination.

CDR3 coding DNA: TGTGCCAGCAGCTTAGGGAGCGGGAGCAGGTACAATGAGCAGTTCTTC. Residues: CASSLGSGSRYNEQFF. The chain links TRBV7-2 to TRBJ2-1; 8 bases agree with TRBD2. Trimming took 1 base from V and 4 from J; bases not matched to a gene: 6. The CDR3 covers 16 residues. Germline V gene data show CDR1 as SGHTA and CDR2 as FQGNSA.